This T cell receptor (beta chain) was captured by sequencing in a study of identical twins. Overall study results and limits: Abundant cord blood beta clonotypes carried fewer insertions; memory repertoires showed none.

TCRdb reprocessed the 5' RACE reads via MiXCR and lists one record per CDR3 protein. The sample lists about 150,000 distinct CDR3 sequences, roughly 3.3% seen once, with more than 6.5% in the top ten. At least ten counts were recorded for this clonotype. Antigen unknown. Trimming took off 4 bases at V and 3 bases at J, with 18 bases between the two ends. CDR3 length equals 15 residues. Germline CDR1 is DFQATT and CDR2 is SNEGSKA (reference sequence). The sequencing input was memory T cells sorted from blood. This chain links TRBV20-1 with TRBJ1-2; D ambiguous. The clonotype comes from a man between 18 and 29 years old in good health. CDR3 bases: TGCAGTGCTAACAGACGGACCCGACGGGACTATGGCTACACCTTC. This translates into CSANRRTRRDYGYTF.